The rows below give T cell receptor beta chains drawn from one sample of a study of blood T cell repertoires in COVID-19. Method: immunoSEQ multiplex PCR; TCRdb's copy keeps in-frame clones and lacks some. The repertoire has about 480,000 clones, 70% to 90% of them found once; the top ten carry almost 2%. Sequenced material: PBMCs or T cells enriched from blood (not recorded which). The receptors come from a woman aged 18-29 years with acute COVID-19. Both conserved end residues are part of each CDR3. The order of the fields is V gene, J gene, D gene, clone size, CDR3 protein, CDR3 DNA. D genes are given only for firm matches. Size is stated for part of the rows, as once, few or many counts, or as a class when the clone is expanded.

>TRBV19|TRBJ2-7|.|once
CASSARTVGGHEQYF
TGTGCCAGTAGTGCCCGGACGGTGGGAGGACACGAGCAGTACTTC
>TRBV27|TRBJ2-4|.|.
CASSSRDIQYF
TGTGCCAGCAGTTCTCGGGACATTCAGTACTTC
>TRBV7-2|TRBJ1-2|.|.
CASSLAPGDSGYTF
TGTGCCAGCAGCTTAGCGCCAGGGGATTCTGGCTACACCTTC
>TRBV3-1/TRBV3-2|TRBJ2-7|.|.
CASRSDYEQYF
TGTGCCAGCAGGAGCGATTACGAGCAGTACTTC
>TRBV6-5|TRBJ2-1|TRBD2|.
CASKSGGRGSEQFF
TGTGCCAGCAAGTCGGGAGGCCGGGGCAGTGAGCAGTTCTTC
>TRBV2|TRBJ1-5|.|.
CASSLWQGTSSNQPQHF
TGTGCCAGCAGTCTCTGGCAGGGGACGTCTAGCAATCAGCCCCAGCATTTT
>TRBV15|TRBJ1-6|.|.
CATSRDPLSSYNSPLHF
TGTGCCACCAGCAGAGATCCGTTGAGCTCCTATAATTCACCCCTCCACTTT
>TRBV9|TRBJ2-3|.|.
CASSVVYTDTQYF
TGTGCCAGCAGCGTAGTCTACACAGATACGCAGTATTTT
>TRBV18|TRBJ1-1|TRBD1|.
CASSPGQGSTEAFF
TGTGCCAGCTCACCGGGACAGGGTAGCACTGAAGCTTTCTTT
>TRBV19|TRBJ1-1|.|.
CASSIYMNTEAFF
TGTGCCAGTAGTATATATATGAACACTGAAGCTTTCTTT
>TRBV19|TRBJ2-3|.|.
CASSIAFSTDTQYF
TGTGCCAGTAGTATAGCGTTTAGCACAGATACGCAGTATTTT